Listed below are T cell receptor beta chains from one sample, sequenced in a study of T cells in Graves' hyperthyroidism and ophthalmopathy. Each CDR3 protein is one row after TCRdb ran MiXCR on the multiplex PCR reads. The table has roughly 630,000 distinct CDR3 sequences, less than 20% seen once; the top ten hold under 8%. The specimen was blood. The receptors stem from a woman in her 30s with Graves' hyperthyroidism. Each CDR3 is given with its conserved first and last residue. The D gene is left open where the match is weak. Clone size, where shown, is once, few, many, or a class for clones that have expanded.

- - TRBJ1-4 TRBV18 TGTGCCAGCTCAGCAACCGGGACGACAATAGGACTGTTTTTT CASSATGTTIGLFF
TRBD2 - TRBJ2-3 TRBV2 TGTGCCAGCAGCGGGACTAGCGGGAGAAGGGATACGCAGTATTTT CASSGTSGRRDTQYF
TRBD2 - TRBJ2-1 TRBV12-3/TRBV12-4 TGTGCCAGCGGGGGACTAGGCTCCTACAATGAGCAGTTCTTC CASGGLGSYNEQFF
- few TRBJ2-7 TRBV6-1 TGTGCCAGCAGTCCGTTATGGGGGAGTTCCTACGAGCAGTACTTC CASSPLWGSSYEQYF
- - TRBJ1-1 TRBV7-2 TGTGCCAGCAGCCCCCTGATCTGGGGCACTGAAGCTTTCTTT CASSPLIWGTEAFF
TRBD2 many TRBJ2-3 TRBV30 TGTGCCTGGGGGCGACTAGCGGGGAGCACAGATACGCAGTATTTT CAWGRLAGSTDTQYF
- few TRBJ2-2 TRBV5-1 TGCGCCAGCAGGGTCGAGTACCCGAACACCGGGGAGCTGTTTTTT CASRVEYPNTGELFF
- - TRBJ2-5 TRBV10-3 TGTGCCATCAGTCCAGGGGCAGAGACCCAGTACTTC CAISPGAETQYF
TRBD2 - TRBJ2-1 TRBV15 TGTGCCACCAGCAGAGTATCCCTAGCGGGAGGGCCCTGGGAGGAGTTCTTC CATSRVSLAGGPWEEFF
- many TRBJ1-1 TRBV10-3 TGTGCCATCAGTGGCCCCCTCCAGGGGAGGCACACTGAAGCTTTCTTT CAISGPLQGRHTEAFF
- many TRBJ2-3 TRBV20-1 TGCAGTGCTAGAGCGGGCCTCACAGATACGCAGTATTTT CSARAGLTDTQYF
- - TRBJ2-1 TRBV11-3 TGTGCCAGCAGCTTCGACACTTCGGATCGGTTCTTC CASSFDTSDRFF
- many TRBJ1-1 TRBV20-1 TGCAGTGCTCAGACAGGGAACACTGAAGCTTTCTTT CSAQTGNTEAFF
- many TRBJ2-7 TRBV3-1 TGTGCCAGCAGCTCCGATTGGTCCTACGAGCAGTACTTC CASSSDWSYEQYF
- few TRBJ2-3 TRBV12-3/TRBV12-4 TGTGCCAGCAGTTGGGTAGCGGCTAGCACAGATACGCAGTATTTT CASSWVAASTDTQYF
- - TRBJ2-7 TRBV7-2 TGTGCCAGCAGCTTAGAGGTCAGGGCCTACGAGCAGTACTTC CASSLEVRAYEQYF
- - TRBJ1-2 TRBV15 TGTGCCACCAGCAGAGGGACGCTGAACTATGGCTACACCTTC CATSRGTLNYGYTF
TRBD2 - TRBJ2-1 TRBV12-3/TRBV12-4 TGTGCCAGCAGTAACGGACTAGCGGGAGGCCCTCAGTTCTTC CASSNGLAGGPQFF
TRBD1 many TRBJ1-1 TRBV5-1 TGCGCCAGCAGCTCCAAGACAGGGAGCACTGAAGCTTTCTTT CASSSKTGSTEAFF
- many TRBJ2-3 TRBV7-3 TGTGCCAGCAGCTTAACCGGGGCAGATACGCAGTATTTT CASSLTGADTQYF
- many TRBJ2-3 TRBV29-1 TGCAGCGTTGATAGCACAGATACGCAGTATTTT CSVDSTDTQYF
- many TRBJ2-2 TRBV10-3 TGTGCCATCAGTGAGTCGAACAGGGACAACACCGGGGAGCTGTTTTTT CAISESNRDNTGELFF
- few TRBJ1-1 TRBV6-2/TRBV6-3 TGTGCCAGCAGTTACAGGGGGAACCCTGAAGCTTTCTTT CASSYRGNPEAFF
- few TRBJ2-7 TRBV10-3 TGTGCCTCCTACTACGAGCAGTACTTC CASYYEQYF
- many TRBJ2-3 TRBV7-2 TGTGCCAGCAGCCCAGGCATAGCGGTAGAGGCAGATACGCAGTATTTT CASSPGIAVEADTQYF